Listed here is a single T cell receptor beta chain. Its antigen is currently not known. Base qualities are missing; no much larger clone stands one base away. Sequences GTSNPN (CDR1) and SVGIG (CDR2) are obtained from the germline V gene (reference sequence). Trimming leaves V shorter by 1 base and J shorter by 1 base, with the junction holding 8 bases beyond the gene matches. The CDR3 runs 17 residues from the cysteine to the phenylalanine. Left in the record is the CDR3 DNA by itself, 51 bases read in frame from the first base. Receptor libraries were prepared by PCR. TCR sequencing of DNA from cultured CD4+ T cells used the Oncomine TCR Beta short-read assay at the Johns Hopkins FTIC core. The QIAamp micro DNA kit was used to extract genomic DNA from the cultured CD4+ T cells. Oncomine TCR Beta libraries from cultured CD4+ T cells were pooled using unique dual indexes and sequenced on an Illumina iSeq 100. The source study handled its data this way. Non-productive sequences were removed, and CDR3s that did not start with C, did not end with F or W, or were shorter than 7 amino acids were discarded. The MANAFEST web application was used to identify antigen-specific clonotypes by comparing peptide-stimulated wells against reference wells and other culture wells. For a clone to be called positive, the clone needed an FDR below 0.05, an odds ratio above 5, and a productive frequency above 0.1% in at least two of three replicate wells. A clonotype counted as cross-reactive if it showed significant expansion both in the SARS-CoV-2 spike wells and in at least one common cold coronavirus spike condition. Similarity between CDR3 sequences was evaluated in R version 3.6.1 using Levenshtein distances (stringdist) and unrooted phylogenetic trees (ape). TCRdb applied fastp at Q25 and MiXCR to the public reads, then kept only in-frame beta chains. All rows with the same CDR3 protein become a single entry with the most common DNA and genes. TCRdb, rather than the study authors, made the V and J calls. The sample table contains some 10,000 distinct CDR3 sequences; only one count was recorded for under 65% of them. Clones ranked in the top ten supply around 24% of the sample.

The treatment or condition label on this specimen signifies: roughly ten-day PBMC culture with coronavirus spike peptide pools or control peptides (ViraFEST assay). The ViraFEST assay, used in the study, expanded antigen-specific T cells with peptide pools and then identified the expanded clonotypes through TCR sequencing. The convalescent patients' positive SARS-CoV-2 PCR tests were from March to December 2020, which was before the Alpha, Beta and Delta variants emerged in the United States. Each well held around 2.1 million PBMCs cultured with roughly 10 ug/ml peptide pools in IMDM containing roughly 4.7% human AB serum and 7.5 to 10 IU/ml IL-2. Half of the culture medium was replaced with fresh IL-2-containing medium on days 3 and 7. CD4+ T cells were isolated after approximately ten days of culture through negative selection using the EasySep CD4+ T cell isolation kit. Ficoll-Paque Plus gradient centrifugation was used to isolate PBMCs from whole blood, and the isolated PBMCs were then either used fresh or cryopreserved at -140C. In general, triplicate wells were set up for every culture condition.

The sample belongs to a study of vaccination and CD4 T cells after COVID-19 (dated by TCRdb to the early 2020s). In terms of the full investigation: SARS-CoV-2 positivity had been established in the convalescent patients by nasal swab PCR, and mild disease was recorded in several of these patients and severe disease in one. In the convalescent cohort there were six males and four females, among whom were two Hispanic individuals, seven Caucasians, two Asians and one multiracial person. Two doses of either the Pfizer-BioNTech BNT162b2 vaccine (n=8) or the Moderna mRNA-1273 vaccine (n=2) were administered to participants. Post-COVID blood samples from convalescent patients were collected a median of around 100 days after diagnosis, with a range of 35 to 161 days. The time from the second vaccine dose to post-vaccine blood sampling had a median of around 72 days and ranged from about 14 to 241 days. Overlapping spike peptide pools from SARS-CoV-2 and from the common cold coronaviruses HCoV-NL63, HCoV-OC43 and HCoV-229E were used as culture stimuli. Control cultures used a CEFX viral epitope pool as positive control, an HIV-1 Nef peptide pool as negative control, or no peptide. In approximately eleven COVID-19 convalescent patients and 4 infection-naive healthy vaccine recipients, the spike-specific CD4+ TCR repertoire before mRNA vaccination was compared with the repertoire after mRNA vaccination.

Here is what the overall study found, with its caveats: Among the post-vaccine SARS-CoV-2-reactive clones in convalescent patients, a median 86.3% showed up only after vaccination, which suggests vaccine-specific priming. Of the vaccine-specific clones in convalescent patients, 304 of 307, or nearly all, reacted only to SARS-CoV-2 spike and did not cross-react with common cold coronaviruses. The median number of SARS-CoV-2-reactive clonotypes rose from under 25 after infection to approximately 41 after vaccination, but the change was not significant. The number of convalescent patients in the study was relatively small, and the study did not examine early timepoints following natural infection.

The origin of this receptor is a human donor who had recovered from COVID-19. Sequences were obtained from CD4+ T cells from blood, cultured in vitro. The rearrangement combines TRBV30 with TRBJ2-1; 9 bases in between match TRBD1. The nucleotides are TGTGCCTGGAGTGCACTGGGGACAGGGCGGTCCTACAATGAGCAGTTCTTC. The encoded protein is CAWSALGTGRSYNEQFF.